Presented here are 27 T cell receptor beta chains from one specimen sequenced in a study of HIV-infected children after antiretroviral therapy interruption. The TCR library was built from RNA with a 3' RACE protocol and unique molecular identifiers. In TCRdb, the 3' RACE reads were re-called with MiXCR into one record per CDR3 protein. The sample yields some 38,000 distinct CDR3 sequences, over 6.5% seen once. Documented treatment: PENTA 11 planned treatment interruption arm or continuous ART arm. Source: CD45RA+ CD4+ T cells from PBMCs, pooled from several time points, taken from a donor given antiretroviral therapy, either interrupted or continuous. Subset meaning: naive CD4+ CD45RA+ CD45RO- T cells. Source of these receptors: a pool of human donors with HIV.

This clonotype was observed many times. The rearrangement joins TRBV15 to TRBJ2-7, with TRBD2 matching 8 bases. The germline V gene has CDR1 LNHNV and CDR2 YYDKDF (reference sequence). J lost 1 base, V lost 5 bases, and 7 bases had no gene match. The length of the CDR3 is 15 residues. The CDR3: CATSLGGRWSYEQYF. CDR3 DNA: TGTGCCACCAGCCTTGGCGGGAGGTGGTCCTACGAGCAGTACTTC.

This clonotype counts as medium-sized. V gene TRBV25-1 combines with J gene TRBJ2-3; a weak D match, TRBD1 (6 bases). CDR1 and CDR2 (germline): MGHDK, SYGVNS. The CDR3 has 14 residues. The V end lost 3 bases, the J end lost 6 bases, and 13 bases lay between the germline ends. Here the CDR3 DNA reads TGTGCCAGCAGTGAGCCTACCACAGGGGATACGCAGTATTTT. This codes for CASSEPTTGDTQYF.

V is TRBV18 and J is TRBJ2-5; weak D call: TRBD2 (6 bases). The CDR3 runs 15 residues. Per germline, CDR1 KGHSH and CDR2 LQKENI. Trimming removed 3 bases from V and 5 bases from J, with 16 bases in between. Here the CDR3 reads CASSPIPGVYETQYF. The CDR3 DNA sequence: TGTGCCAGCTCACCCATCCCGGGGGTCTACGAGACCCAGTACTTC.

This sequence joins TRBV7-2 and TRBJ1-6, with a possible D match to TRBD1 (6 bases). Germline CDR1 is SGHTA and CDR2 is FQGNSA. Deletions cut 0 bases from V and 6 bases from J, with 12 bases between. This CDR3 spans 16 amino acids. In DNA, the CDR3 is TGTGCCAGCAGCTTAGCAGGACAGAAACGTAATTCACCCCTCCACTTT. Protein: CASSLAGQKRNSPLHF.

This clonotype has at least ten counts. This chain joins TRBV5-1 and TRBJ2-1, with 10 positions matching TRBD2. Looked up from germline, CDR1 is SGHRS and CDR2 is YFSETQ. The CDR3 has 15 amino acids. The V segment lost 4 bases and the J segment 4 bases; nucleotides outside the gene matches: 5. The CDR3 DNA reads TGCGCCAGCAGCCGGGGGACTAGCGAGTACAATGAGCAGTTCTTC. Amino acids: CASSRGTSEYNEQFF.

This clonotype was counted many times. DNA for the CDR3: TGTGCCAGCAGCCCGGGACAGATTACAAAAGGGACCGGGGAGCTGTTTTTT. Its protein product is CASSPGQITKGTGELFF. The rearrangement links TRBV7-9 to TRBJ2-2; 7 bases match TRBD1. Germline assignment: CDR1 SEHNR and CDR2 FQNEAQ (reference sequence). The CDR3 is 17 amino acids. The junction had 14 bases not matched to a gene; V was cut back by 5 bases and J by 5 bases.

In its sample, this clonotype was seen many times. The rearrangement joins TRBV20-1 to TRBJ1-5; D gene unclear. The CDR3 is made up of 13 amino acids. Trimming shortened V by 5 bases and J by 7 bases, and 15 bases separated the two germline ends. Germline V gene lookup returns CDR1 DFQATT and CDR2 SNEGSKA (reference sequence). DNA of the CDR3: TGCAGTGCTCAGATCCCGGGAGGGCAGCCCCAGCATTTT. As protein: CSAQIPGGQPQHF.

There are many counts of this clonotype. The chain joins TRBV11-1 to TRBJ2-1; 11 bases map to TRBD2. V lost 3 bases, J lost 12 bases, and 16 bases stayed unmatched. The CDR3 totals 17 residues. Germline CDR1 SGHAT, CDR2 FQDESV (reference sequence). CDR3 DNA: TGTGCCAGCAGCTTCGCCGGGACTAGCGGCACCTCACCGGGGCAGTTCTTC. Protein product: CASSFAGTSGTSPGQFF.

This clonotype was picked up many times. This rearrangement joins TRBV7-7 to TRBJ2-3, with 7 bases matching TRBD2. Germline CDR1 is SSHAT and CDR2 is FNYEAQ (reference sequence). The CDR3 runs to 15 residues. The J segment lost 0 bases and the V segment lost 2 bases, leaving 2 bases of the junction unmatched. The CDR3 nucleotides are TGTGCCAGCAGCTTATCGGGGGGAAGCACAGATACGCAGTATTTT. As protein: CASSLSGGSTDTQYF.

This clonotype was detected ten times or more. CDR3 region: CASSPRTEMNTEAFF. CDR3 nucleotides: TGTGCCAGCTCACCGCGTACAGAGATGAACACTGAAGCTTTCTTT. The J gene is TRBJ1-1, the V gene TRBV18; D remains unclear. Germline V gene lookup returns CDR1 KGHSH and CDR2 LQKENI. The CDR3 is 15 amino acids. The V end was cut by 3 bases, the J end by 0 bases, with 11 bases between.

This clonotype was counted ten times or more. This chain links TRBV3-2 with TRBJ2-7; whether TRBD1, the table's D call, matches the DNA was not checked. TRBV3-2 is classified as a pseudogene. There are 12 residues in the CDR3. The DNA of the CDR3 is TGTGCCAGCAGCTTACTGGGGGTTGAACAGTACTTC. This sequence encodes CASSLLGVEQYF.

The chain combines TRBV27 with TRBJ1-2; the match to TRBD1 covers 10 bases. Germline trimming cut 4 bases from V and 2 bases from J; bases unmatched to any gene: 7. Germline V gene data show CDR1 as MNHEY and CDR2 as SMNVEV (reference sequence). The CDR3 covers 16 residues. CDR3: CASSSRGTGANYGYTF. CDR3 nucleotide sequence: TGTGCCAGCAGTTCTCGAGGGACAGGGGCCAACTATGGCTACACCTTC.

The rearrangement links TRBV7-2 to TRBJ1-2, with TRBD1 identical over 11 bases. Germline loops: CDR1 SGHTA, CDR2 FQGNSA. J lost 4 bases, V lost 4 bases, and 11 bases had no gene match. This CDR3 has 17 amino acids. The DNA for the CDR3 is TGTGCCAGCAGCTCCAGTTGGACAGGGGGCATCGGCTATGGCTACACCTTC. Amino acids: CASSSSWTGGIGYGYTF.

This clonotype was picked up many times. The chain combines TRBV28 with TRBJ2-7; 11 nucleotides align to TRBD2. Germline trimming cut 6 bases from V and 2 bases from J; bases unmatched to any gene: 6. The CDR3 spans 15 residues. Germline loops: CDR1 MDHEN, CDR2 SYDVKM. CDR3 DNA: TGTGCCAGCAGACAACGACTAGCGGGACCCTACGAGCAGTACTTC. Protein product: CASRQRLAGPYEQYF.

Many counts were recorded for this clonotype. The CDR3 here is CASSQRIAGRVYNEQFF. The CDR3 region has the DNA TGTGCCAGCAGCCAAAGAATAGCGGGAAGGGTATACAATGAGCAGTTCTTC. J is TRBJ2-1 and V is TRBV4-2; 8 bases match TRBD2. Germline V lookup: CDR1 LGHNA, CDR2 YNFKEQ. The ends lost 2 bases at V and 4 bases at J; junction bases unmatched: 10. This CDR3 region has 17 residues.

The chain joins TRBV12-3 or TRBV12-4 to TRBJ1-1; tentatively, D is TRBD1 (6 bases). This CDR3 has 16 residues. V was trimmed by 3 bases and J by 2 bases, leaving 16 bases between them. The CDR3 region has the DNA TGTGCCAGCAGTTTCTTTCTGGGGGGCCACAACACTGAAGCTTTCTTT. Its protein product is CASSFFLGGHNTEAFF.

This clonotype was seen at least ten times. The J gene is TRBJ2-3, the V gene TRBV5-1, with 12 bases aligning to TRBD2. Germline CDR1 SGHRS, CDR2 YFSETQ. There are 17 residues in the CDR3. The V segment lost 0 bases and the J segment 1 base; nucleotides outside the gene matches: 3. The chain's CDR3 is CASSLALAGGRTDTQYF. CDR3 sequence (DNA): TGCGCCAGCAGCTTGGCACTAGCGGGGGGCCGCACAGATACGCAGTATTTT.

This clonotype was seen repeatedly, ten times or more. This sequence joins TRBV6-5 and TRBJ1-1; D is possibly TRBD1 (6 bases). V was pared by 6 bases and J by 2 bases, with 16 bases between. Germline CDR1 is MNHEY and CDR2 is SVGAGI. The CDR3 runs 15 residues. The CDR3 here is CASRNDLTGNTEAFF. The CDR3, as DNA: TGTGCCAGCAGAAACGACCTGACAGGAAACACTGAAGCTTTCTTT.

J is TRBJ2-7 and V is TRBV5-1; maybe TRBD1 (6 bases). The V end was cut by 2 bases, the J end by 0 bases, with 12 bases between. CDR1 and CDR2 from the germline V gene are SGHRS and YFSETQ. This CDR3 is built from 15 residues. CDR3: CASSLDRSSSYEQYF. The DNA of the CDR3 is TGCGCCAGCAGCTTAGACAGGAGCAGCTCCTACGAGCAGTACTTC.

This clonotype was recorded many times. The chain is built from TRBV11-2 and TRBJ2-7, with TRBD2 matching over 8 bases. The CDR3 has 16 amino acids. The ends lost 4 bases at V and 5 bases at J; junction bases unmatched: 13. Germline values: CDR1 SGHAT, CDR2 FQNNGV. Written as DNA, the CDR3 is TGTGCCAGCAGCTCGATTAGCGGGAAGGCTGGCCACGAGCAGTACTTC. It translates to CASSSISGKAGHEQYF.

In DNA form, the CDR3 reads TGCAGTGCTAGAGTAGTGGGGGGCAGGAACATTCAGTACTTC. As protein: CSARVVGGRNIQYF. The chain has TRBV20-1 and TRBJ2-4; D is tentatively TRBD1 or TRBD2 (6 bases each). V lost 1 base, J lost 7 bases, and 14 bases lay in between. This CDR3 has 14 amino acids. Germline loops: CDR1 DFQATT, CDR2 SNEGSKA (reference sequence).

This clonotype occurred a few times. This chain joins TRBV5-1 and TRBJ2-3, with 8 bases fitting TRBD2. The CDR3 loop spans 14 amino acids. Germline CDR1 is SGHRS and CDR2 is YFSETQ. Trimming at V came to 5 bases and at J to 3 bases, leaving 5 bases not matched to a gene. As DNA, the CDR3 is TGCGCCAGCAGACTAGCGGAGACAACAGATACGCAGTATTTT. Amino acids: CASRLAETTDTQYF. Using reference TRBV5-1 and TRBJ2-3 for the parts outside the CDR3, the full variable domain is KAGVTQTPRYLIKTRGQQVTLSCSPISGHRSVSWYQQTPGQGLQFLFEYFSETQRNKGNFPGRFSGRQFSNSRSEMNVSTLELGDSALYLCASRLAETTDTQYFGPGTRLTVL.

This clonotype was seen many times. The rearrangement uses TRBV10-3 and TRBJ2-3; no clear D. The germline V gene has CDR1 ENHRY and CDR2 SYGVKD. Trimming removed 0 bases from V and 3 bases from J, with 7 bases in between. This CDR3 is 14 amino acids long. CDR3 sequence: CAISESHLTDTQYF. The CDR3 DNA is TGTGCCATCAGTGAGTCCCACCTTACAGATACGCAGTATTTT.

In this sample, this clonotype turned up many times. The chain joins TRBV28 to TRBJ1-5; the D gene is possibly TRBD1 (5 bases). This CDR3 has 12 residues. Trimming left V 7 bases short and J 4 bases short, with 8 bases between. Germline V gene sequence: CDR1 MDHEN, CDR2 SYDVKM. CDR3 amino acids: CASIGVNQPQHF. The DNA for the CDR3 is TGTGCCAGCATAGGGGTTAATCAGCCCCAGCATTTT.

This clonotype was seen many times. This chain connects TRBV5-1 to TRBJ1-1, with TRBD1 as a possible D gene (5 bases). The CDR3 is 13 residues long. Germline V gives CDR1 SGHRS, CDR2 YFSETQ. V was shortened by 6 bases and J by 1 base, with 10 bases between the two germline ends. CDR3 bases: TGCGCCAGCAAGGAGCAGGGGAACACTGAAGCTTTCTTT. Translation: CASKEQGNTEAFF.

This clonotype was seen many times. J is TRBJ1-1 and V is TRBV29-1; D gene uncertain. The CDR3 totals 13 residues. The germline CDR1 and CDR2 sequences are SQVTM and ANQGSEA. V was clipped by 0 bases and J by 3 bases, with 8 bases between them. CDR3 DNA sequence: TGCAGCGTTGAAGATCGTGGGCACACTGAAGCTTTCTTT. Translation gives CSVEDRGHTEAFF.

This clonotype came up many times. The V gene is TRBV5-1, the J gene TRBJ2-2; D assignment may be TRBD1 or TRBD2 (5 bases each). The germline CDR1 and CDR2 sequences are SGHRS and YFSETQ. The CDR3 has 14 residues. V lost 2 bases, J lost 4 bases, and 9 bases lay in between. The CDR3 spells CASSFGDLTGELFF. CDR3 coding DNA: TGCGCCAGCAGCTTCGGGGACCTCACCGGGGAGCTGTTTTTT.